This TCR beta chain originates from a study of blood T cell repertoires in COVID-19 (dated by TCRdb to the early 2020s). Background for the entire study: Samples from collaborators originated in the United States, Italy and Spain and spanned both the acute and convalescent phases of COVID-19. A freely available public database, intended as a resource for researchers studying the immune response to SARS-CoV-2, is where the repertoires were released. Samples came from the ongoing ImmuneRACE study (first 160 participants) plus 1,254 subjects from 6 global collaborators. The dataset comprised deeply sampled blood TCRbeta repertoires from subjects exposed to, actively infected with, or recovered from COVID-19. Nearly every sample came with metadata listing a de-identified subject ID, COVID-19 status, age in years and sex. Where available, HLA class I and class II types were taken from metadata supplied by the sample provider and were not determined by assay-based typing. The material from the prospective study consisted of cDNA or gDNA derived from T cells, B-cell-depleted T cells, or PBMCs.

Another Seattle source contributed samples from volunteer blood donors who had recovered from COVID-19. Whole blood was collected in K2EDTA tubes by collaborating institutions according to the institutions' own protocols. For TCRbeta analysis, collaborators shipped samples in one of three forms: frozen whole blood, isolated PBMCs, or DNA extracted from either of those sample types. Overall study results and their limits: The amount of clinical and demographic metadata varied by source and participant and was provided uncurated.

The immunoSEQ Assay, a bias-controlled multiplex PCR, was used to amplify TCRbeta CDR3 regions from genomic DNA. In the original analysis: Within the assay, amplification of reference gene primers was used to estimate how many nucleated cells each sample contained. To quantify the absolute abundance of each unique TCRbeta CDR3 rearrangement, sequence reads were collapsed and filtered. For each sample, productive Simpson clonality was calculated as the square root of Simpson's diversity index across productive rearrangements. The clones in this table, taken by TCRdb from immuneACCESS, are in-frame only. Not every clone is retained; where verified, under half of the shortfall comes from an unresolved V gene, and the cause of the rest is unknown. The V and J calls and clone size are taken from that table; D and trimming were inferred from the DNA. Here the sample has about 330,000 clones; more than 70% occur a single time. The ten largest clones capture under 7.5% of the sample.

Turning to this clone: This clone's antigen is unknown. Base qualities were left out, and no much larger clone turns up one base away.

Including cysteine and phenylalanine, the CDR3 has 15 amino acids. The entry retains the CDR3 DNA only, 45 bases that are in frame from base 1. CDR1 ENHRY and CDR2 SYGVKD were looked up in the germline V gene. Trimming removed 7 bases from V and 1 base from J, leaving 13 bases between the germline ends. The sequence links TRBV10-3 to TRBJ2-2; no D gene call is confident. This sequence was found in a man aged 18 to 29 who had recovered from COVID-19. The sample comprised peripheral blood. The CDR3 corresponds to CAIKQSSGNTGELFF. In nucleotides, the sequence is TGTGCCATCAAGCAGTCCTCGGGGAACACCGGGGAGCTGTTTTTT.